These T cell receptor beta chains were read from a single sample in a study of T cell responses to AZD1222 COVID-19 vaccine. Libraries were prepared by immunoSEQ multiplex PCR; TCRdb keeps only in-frame clonotypes and omits some of them. The sample lists 120,000 to 150,000 clones, about 90% occurring once. The material was peripheral blood, obtained on day 0 of AZD1222 vaccination. The source of these receptors is an adult in good health. The CDR3 runs from the conserved cysteine through the conserved F or W. The D gene is left open where the match is weak. The size of a clone is reported for some rows only, either as once, few or many, or as a class for expanded clones.

>-|TRBJ1-4|-|TRBV7-8
CASSLGQKNEKLFF
TGTGCCAGCAGCTTAGGACAGAAGAATGAAAAACTGTTTTTT
>-|TRBJ1-6|-|TRBV5-4
CASRKGQMNDNSPLHF
TGTGCCAGCAGAAAGGGCCAAATGAATGATAATTCACCCCTCCACTTT
>-|TRBJ2-1|-|TRBV7-6
CASSIGTSRGGEQFF
TGTGCCAGCAGCATCGGGACCAGCAGGGGCGGTGAGCAGTTCTTC
>-|TRBJ1-5|-|TRBV18
CASSPGAGQPQHF
TGTGCCAGCTCACCCGGGGCCGGCCAGCCCCAGCATTTT
>-|TRBJ2-2|-|TRBV7-2
CASSLDTGRVSGELFF
TGTGCCAGCAGCTTAGATACAGGGAGGGTGAGCGGGGAGCTGTTTTTT
>-|TRBJ1-1|-|TRBV7-2
CASSLVTVGEAFF
TGTGCCAGCAGCTTAGTTACGGTAGGTGAAGCTTTCTTT
>-|TRBJ2-7|-|TRBV4-3
CASSRVSWGEQYF
TGCGCCAGCAGCCGAGTTTCATGGGGAGAGCAGTACTTC
>TRBD1|TRBJ2-7|-|TRBV24-1
CATSAGSGQGSYEQYF
TGTGCCACCAGTGCAGGATCGGGACAGGGCTCCTACGAGCAGTACTTC
>TRBD1|TRBJ1-1|-|TRBV5-5
CASSRQGVGTEAFF
TGTGCCAGCAGCCGACAGGGGGTCGGCACTGAAGCTTTCTTT
>-|TRBJ1-1|-|TRBV5-1
CASSTGTGEAFF
TGCGCCAGTTCAACAGGTACAGGTGAAGCTTTCTTT
>TRBD2|TRBJ2-5|-|TRBV3-1/TRBV3-2
CASSPHATGTSGQETQYF
TGTGCCAGCAGCCCCCACGCCACCGGGACTAGCGGACAAGAGACCCAGTACTTC
>-|TRBJ2-2|-|TRBV18
CASSETSPQTGELFF
TGTGCCAGCTCAGAGACCTCGCCCCAAACCGGGGAGCTGTTTTTT
>-|TRBJ1-5|few|TRBV9
CASSVGQENQPQHF
TGTGCCAGCAGCGTAGGACAGGAGAATCAGCCCCAGCATTTT
>-|TRBJ1-6|-|TRBV27
CASSFRWSGHFTLLPHSPLHF
TGTGCCAGCAGTTTCCGATGGAGCGGGCACTTCACCCTACTACCCCATTCACCCCTCCACTTT
>-|TRBJ2-5|-|TRBV4-2
CASSREDSGPQETQYF
TGTGCCAGCAGCCGGGAGGACAGCGGGCCCCAAGAGACCCAGTACTTC
>-|TRBJ2-3|once|TRBV4-2
CASSQGGTPNTQYF
TGTGCCAGCAGCCAGGGCGGGACCCCCAATACGCAGTATTTT
>-|TRBJ1-5|-|TRBV3-1/TRBV3-2
CASSQGSYNQPQHF
TGTGCCAGCAGCCAGGGTTCATACAATCAGCCCCAGCATTTT
>TRBD1|TRBJ1-1|-|TRBV11-2
CASSLRTGRGTEAFF
TGTGCCAGCAGCTTGCGGACAGGGCGAGGAACTGAAGCTTTCTTT
>-|TRBJ1-2|-|TRBV9
CASSRDPGGYTF
TGTGCCAGCAGCAGAGACCCGGGAGGCTACACCTTC
>TRBD1|TRBJ2-7|-|TRBV15
CATSRVPPGTGTFYEQYF
TGTGCCACCAGCAGAGTCCCTCCCGGGACAGGGACTTTCTACGAGCAGTACTTC
>TRBD2|TRBJ2-2|-|TRBV28
CASRGLAGGPNTGELFF
TGTGCCAGCCGTGGACTAGCGGGAGGCCCGAACACCGGGGAGCTGTTTTTT
>-|TRBJ1-5|-|TRBV6-5
CASSLYEGGQPQHF
TGTGCCAGCAGCTTATATGAGGGCGGACAGCCCCAGCATTTT
>TRBD1|TRBJ1-1|-|TRBV7-9
CASSLGGDRAAFF
TGTGCCAGCAGCTTAGGAGGGGACAGGGCTGCTTTCTTT
>-|TRBJ2-6|-|TRBV18
CASAPTTGANVLTF
TGTGCCAGCGCCCCCACTACAGGGGCCAACGTCCTGACTTTC
>-|TRBJ2-7|once|TRBV2
CASSELLTNEQYF
TGTGCCAGCAGTGAACTTTTAACGAACGAGCAGTACTTC
>-|TRBJ1-2|-|TRBV9
CASSIQETNYGYTF
TGTGCCAGCAGCATTCAGGAGACTAATTATGGCTACACCTTC
>-|TRBJ2-7|-|TRBV28
CASSFRPEGGGDEQYF
TGTGCCAGCAGTTTCCGACCTGAAGGGGGAGGGGACGAGCAGTACTTC
>-|TRBJ2-3|once|TRBV7-9
CASSGWDKGSADTQYF
TGTGCCAGCAGCGGATGGGACAAGGGTAGCGCAGATACGCAGTATTTT
>TRBD1|TRBJ1-2|-|TRBV7-9
CASSLAPGGYGYTF
TGTGCCAGCAGCTTGGCCCCAGGGGGCTATGGCTACACCTTC
>-|TRBJ2-3|-|TRBV4-2
CASSQRRAADTQYF
TGTGCCAGCAGCCAACGGCGGGCGGCAGATACGCAGTATTTT
>-|TRBJ1-5|-|TRBV4-3
CASSQDRDRPQHF
TGCGCCAGCAGCCAAGATAGGGACCGTCCCCAGCATTTT
>-|TRBJ2-2|-|TRBV7-6
CASSFLRVGGGELFF
TGTGCCAGCAGCTTCCTCCGGGTCGGTGGCGGGGAGCTGTTTTTT
>TRBD1|TRBJ2-3|-|TRBV14
CASSQGGPKQGALTDTQYF
TGTGCCAGCAGCCAAGGGGGCCCGAAACAGGGGGCGCTCACAGATACGCAGTATTTT
>TRBD1|TRBJ1-2|-|TRBV9
CASSSDRGYGYTF
TGTGCCAGCAGCTCCGACAGGGGCTATGGCTACACCTTC
>TRBD1|TRBJ2-5|-|TRBV7-3
CASSSGQGETQYF
TGTGCCAGCAGCTCGGGACAGGGGGAGACCCAGTACTTC
>TRBD1|TRBJ1-2|-|TRBV2
CASCGTGGSGGYTF
TGTGCCAGCTGTGGGACAGGGGGCTCGGGGGGCTACACCTTC
>TRBD1|TRBJ2-7|-|TRBV10-3
CAISGGQGFNEQYF
TGTGCCATCAGCGGGGGACAGGGGTTCAACGAGCAGTACTTC
>-|TRBJ1-6|-|TRBV19
CASNPPRQGSPLHF
TGTGCCAGTAACCCCCCACGGCAAGGGTCACCCCTCCACTTT
>-|TRBJ1-1|-|TRBV18
CASSLNQGLTEAFF
TGTGCCAGCTCGCTAAATCAGGGCCTTACTGAAGCTTTCTTT